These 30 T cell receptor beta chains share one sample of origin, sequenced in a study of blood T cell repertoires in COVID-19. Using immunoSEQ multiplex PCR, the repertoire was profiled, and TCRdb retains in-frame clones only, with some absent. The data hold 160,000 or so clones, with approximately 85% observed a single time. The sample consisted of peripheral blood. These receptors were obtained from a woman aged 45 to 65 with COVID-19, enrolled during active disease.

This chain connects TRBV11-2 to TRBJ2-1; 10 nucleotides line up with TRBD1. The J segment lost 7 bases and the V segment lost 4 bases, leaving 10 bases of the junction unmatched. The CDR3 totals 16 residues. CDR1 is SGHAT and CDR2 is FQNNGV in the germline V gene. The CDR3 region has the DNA TGTGCCAGCAGCTCAAATCCGGGACAGGGGAGAAATGAGCAGTTCTTC. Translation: CASSSNPGQGRNEQFF.

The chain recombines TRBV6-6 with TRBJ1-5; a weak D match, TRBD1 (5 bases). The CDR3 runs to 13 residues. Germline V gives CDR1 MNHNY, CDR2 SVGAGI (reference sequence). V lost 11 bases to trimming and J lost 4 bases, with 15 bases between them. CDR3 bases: TGTGCCTGCTCGGAGGGGTATAATCAGCCCCAGCATTTT. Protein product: CACSEGYNQPQHF.

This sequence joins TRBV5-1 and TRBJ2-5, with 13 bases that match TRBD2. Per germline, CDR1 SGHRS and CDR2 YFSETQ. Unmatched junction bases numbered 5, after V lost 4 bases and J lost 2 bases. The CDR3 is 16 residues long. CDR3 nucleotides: TGCGCCAGCAGCCCGGGACTAGCGGGGTATCAAGAGACCCAGTACTTC. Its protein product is CASSPGLAGYQETQYF.

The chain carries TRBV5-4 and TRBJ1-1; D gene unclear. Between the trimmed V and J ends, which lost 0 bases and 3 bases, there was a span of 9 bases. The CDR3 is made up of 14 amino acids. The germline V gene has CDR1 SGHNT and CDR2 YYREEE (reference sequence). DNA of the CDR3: TGTGCCAGCAGCTTGGAAGGGAGAGACACTGAAGCTTTCTTT. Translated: CASSLEGRDTEAFF.

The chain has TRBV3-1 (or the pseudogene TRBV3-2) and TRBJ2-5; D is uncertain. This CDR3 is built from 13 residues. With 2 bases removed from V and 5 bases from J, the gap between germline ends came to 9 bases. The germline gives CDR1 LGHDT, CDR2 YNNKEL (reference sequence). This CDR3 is CASSQTVMETQYF. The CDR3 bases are TGTGCCAGCAGCCAAACAGTAATGGAGACCCAGTACTTC.

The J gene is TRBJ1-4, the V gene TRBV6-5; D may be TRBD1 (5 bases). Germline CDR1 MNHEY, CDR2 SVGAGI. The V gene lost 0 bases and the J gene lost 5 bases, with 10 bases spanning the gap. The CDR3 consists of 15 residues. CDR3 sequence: CASSYSARVNEKLFF. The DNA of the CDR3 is TGTGCCAGCAGTTACTCGGCCAGGGTCAATGAAAAACTGTTTTTT.

The CDR3 loop reads CASSPTRDRGATDTQYF. CDR3 in DNA: TGTGCCAGCAGCCCTACCCGGGACAGGGGGGCGACAGATACGCAGTATTTT. The chain combines TRBV3-1 (or the pseudogene TRBV3-2) with TRBJ2-3; 11 positions match TRBD1. The CDR3 sequence is 17 residues long. Looked up from germline, CDR1 is LGHDT and CDR2 is YNNKEL (reference sequence). Trimming at V came to 4 bases and at J to 3 bases, leaving 9 bases not matched to a gene.

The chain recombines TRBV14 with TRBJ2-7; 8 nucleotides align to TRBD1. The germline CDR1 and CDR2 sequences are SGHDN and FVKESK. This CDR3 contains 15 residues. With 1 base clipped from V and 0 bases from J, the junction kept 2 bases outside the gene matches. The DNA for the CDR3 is TGTGCCAGCAGCCAAGGGACAGGGAGCTCCTACGAGCAGTACTTC. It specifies CASSQGTGSSYEQYF.

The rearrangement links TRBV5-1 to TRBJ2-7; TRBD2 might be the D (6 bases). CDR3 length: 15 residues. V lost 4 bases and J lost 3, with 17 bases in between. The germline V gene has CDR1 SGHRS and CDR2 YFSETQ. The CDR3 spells CASSEAPGTYYEQYF. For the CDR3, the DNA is TGCGCCAGCAGCGAGGCACCCGGGACTTACTACGAGCAGTACTTC. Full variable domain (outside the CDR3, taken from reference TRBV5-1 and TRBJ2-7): KAGVTQTPRYLIKTRGQQVTLSCSPISGHRSVSWYQQTPGQGLQFLFEYFSETQRNKGNFPGRFSGRQFSNSRSEMNVSTLELGDSALYLCASSEAPGTYYEQYFGPGTRLTVT.

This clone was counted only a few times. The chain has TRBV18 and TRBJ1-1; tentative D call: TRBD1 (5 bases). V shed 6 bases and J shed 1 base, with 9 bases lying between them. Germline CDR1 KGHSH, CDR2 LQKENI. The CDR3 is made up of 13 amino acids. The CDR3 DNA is TGTGCCAGCTCCTTCGACAGGAACACTGAAGCTTTCTTT. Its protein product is CASSFDRNTEAFF.

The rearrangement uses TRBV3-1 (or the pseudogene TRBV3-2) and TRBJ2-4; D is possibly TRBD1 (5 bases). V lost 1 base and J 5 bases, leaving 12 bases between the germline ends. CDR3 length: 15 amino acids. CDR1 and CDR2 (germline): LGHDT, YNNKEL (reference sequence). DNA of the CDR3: TGTGCCAGCAGCCAAGGCGGCAGGGTGGAAAACATTCAGTACTTC. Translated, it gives CASSQGGRVENIQYF.

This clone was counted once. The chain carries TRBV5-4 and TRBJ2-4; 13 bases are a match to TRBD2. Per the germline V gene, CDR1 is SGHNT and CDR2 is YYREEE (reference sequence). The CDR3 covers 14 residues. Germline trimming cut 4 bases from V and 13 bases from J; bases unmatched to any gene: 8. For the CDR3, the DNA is TGTGCCAGCAGCCCCGGACTAGCGGGGGAGTCACAGTACTTC. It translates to CASSPGLAGESQYF.

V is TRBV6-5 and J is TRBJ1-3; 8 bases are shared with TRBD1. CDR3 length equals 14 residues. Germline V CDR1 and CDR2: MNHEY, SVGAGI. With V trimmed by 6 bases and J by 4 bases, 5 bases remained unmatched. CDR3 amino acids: CASRSGGRGNTIYF. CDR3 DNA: TGTGCCAGCAGGTCAGGGGGCAGGGGAAACACCATATATTTT.

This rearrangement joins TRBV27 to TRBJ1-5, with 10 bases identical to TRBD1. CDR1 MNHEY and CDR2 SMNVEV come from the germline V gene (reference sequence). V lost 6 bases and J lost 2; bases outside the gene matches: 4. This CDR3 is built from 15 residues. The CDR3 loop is CASRDGTGGNQPQHF. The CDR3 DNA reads TGTGCCAGCAGGGACGGGACAGGGGGCAATCAGCCCCAGCATTTT.

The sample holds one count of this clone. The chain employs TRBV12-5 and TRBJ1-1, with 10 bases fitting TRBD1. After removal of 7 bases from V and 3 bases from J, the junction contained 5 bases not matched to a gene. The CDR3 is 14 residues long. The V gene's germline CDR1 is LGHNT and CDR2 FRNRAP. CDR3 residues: CASDLGQGHTEAFF. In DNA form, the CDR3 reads TGTGCTAGTGACCTGGGACAGGGGCACACTGAAGCTTTCTTT.

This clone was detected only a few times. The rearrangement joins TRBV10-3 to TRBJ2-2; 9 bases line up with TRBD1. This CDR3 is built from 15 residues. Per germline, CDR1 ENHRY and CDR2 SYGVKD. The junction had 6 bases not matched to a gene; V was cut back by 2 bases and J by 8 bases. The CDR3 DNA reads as TGTGCCATCAGTGAGGGGACAGGGTCCCCTGGGGAGCTGTTTTTT. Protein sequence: CAISEGTGSPGELFF.

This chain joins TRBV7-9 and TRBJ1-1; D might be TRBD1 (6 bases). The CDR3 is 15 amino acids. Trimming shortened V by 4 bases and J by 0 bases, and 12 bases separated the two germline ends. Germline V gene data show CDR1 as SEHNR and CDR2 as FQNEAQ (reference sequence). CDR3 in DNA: TGTGCCAGCAGCTGGGGGACAAGCATGAACACTGAAGCTTTCTTT. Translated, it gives CASSWGTSMNTEAFF. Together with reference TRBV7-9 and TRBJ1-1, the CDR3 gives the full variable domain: DTGVSQNPRHKITKRGQNVTFRCDPISEHNRLYWYRQTLGQGPEFLTYFQNEAQLEKSRLLSDRFSAERPKGSFSTLEIQRTEQGDSAMYLCASSWGTSMNTEAFFGQGTRLTVV.

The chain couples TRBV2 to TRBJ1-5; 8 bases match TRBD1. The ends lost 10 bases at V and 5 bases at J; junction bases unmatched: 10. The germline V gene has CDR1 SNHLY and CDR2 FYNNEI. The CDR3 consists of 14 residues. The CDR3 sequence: CAIATGDGDQPQHF. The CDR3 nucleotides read TGTGCCATCGCGACAGGGGATGGAGATCAGCCCCAGCATTTT.

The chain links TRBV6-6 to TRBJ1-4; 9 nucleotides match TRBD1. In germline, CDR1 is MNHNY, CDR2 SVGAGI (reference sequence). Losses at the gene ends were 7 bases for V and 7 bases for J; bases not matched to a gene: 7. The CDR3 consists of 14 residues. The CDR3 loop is CASTTGGFGEKLFF. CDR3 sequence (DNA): TGTGCCAGCACTACAGGGGGCTTCGGTGAAAAACTGTTTTTT.

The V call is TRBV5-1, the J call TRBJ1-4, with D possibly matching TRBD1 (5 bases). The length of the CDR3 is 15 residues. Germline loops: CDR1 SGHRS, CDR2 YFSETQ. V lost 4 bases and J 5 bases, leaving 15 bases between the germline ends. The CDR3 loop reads CASSQPGLGNEKLFF. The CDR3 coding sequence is TGCGCCAGCAGCCAACCAGGGCTGGGAAATGAAAAACTGTTTTTT.

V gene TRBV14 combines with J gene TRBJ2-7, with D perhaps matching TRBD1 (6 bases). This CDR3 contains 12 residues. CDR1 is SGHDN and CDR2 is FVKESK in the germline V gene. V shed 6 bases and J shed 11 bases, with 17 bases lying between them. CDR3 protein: CASSPKGTRKYF. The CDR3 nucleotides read TGTGCCAGCAGTCCAAAAGGGACAAGGAAGTACTTC.

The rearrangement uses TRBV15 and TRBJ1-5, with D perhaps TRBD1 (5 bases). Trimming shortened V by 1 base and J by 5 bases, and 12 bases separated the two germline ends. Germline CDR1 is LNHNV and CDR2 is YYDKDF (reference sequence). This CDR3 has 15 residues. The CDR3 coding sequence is TGTGCCACCAGCAGAGGGGGCGGGGGTTATCAGCCCCAGCATTTT. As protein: CATSRGGGGYQPQHF. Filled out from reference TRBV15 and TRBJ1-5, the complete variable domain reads DAMVIQNPRYQVTQFGKPVTLSCSQTLNHNVMYWYQQKSSQAPKLLFHYYDKDFNNEADTPDNFQSRRPNTSFCFLDIRSPGLGDTAMYLCATSRGGGGYQPQHFGDGTRLSIL.

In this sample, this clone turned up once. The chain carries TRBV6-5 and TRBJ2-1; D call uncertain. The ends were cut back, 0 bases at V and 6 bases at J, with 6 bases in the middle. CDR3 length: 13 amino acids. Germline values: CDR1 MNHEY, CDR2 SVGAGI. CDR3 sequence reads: CASSYSTLNEQFF. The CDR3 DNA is TGTGCCAGCAGTTACTCAACTCTCAATGAGCAGTTCTTC.

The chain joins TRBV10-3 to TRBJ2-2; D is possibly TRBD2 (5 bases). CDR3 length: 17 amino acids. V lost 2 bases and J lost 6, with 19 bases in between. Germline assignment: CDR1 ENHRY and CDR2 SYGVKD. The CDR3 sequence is CAISETLLVIEAGELFF. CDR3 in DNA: TGTGCCATCAGTGAGACCCTACTAGTCATAGAGGCCGGGGAGCTGTTTTTT.

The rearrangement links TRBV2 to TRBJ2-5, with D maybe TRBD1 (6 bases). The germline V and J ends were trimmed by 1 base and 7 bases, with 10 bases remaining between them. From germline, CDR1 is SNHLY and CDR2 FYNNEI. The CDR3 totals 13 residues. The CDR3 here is CASSEDRVGTQYF. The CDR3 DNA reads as TGTGCCAGCAGTGAAGACAGGGTTGGGACCCAGTACTTC.

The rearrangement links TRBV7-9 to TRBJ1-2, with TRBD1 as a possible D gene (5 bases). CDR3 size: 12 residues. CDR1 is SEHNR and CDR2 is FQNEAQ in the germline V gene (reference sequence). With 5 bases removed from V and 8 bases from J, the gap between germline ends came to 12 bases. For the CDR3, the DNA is TGTGCCAGCAGCCAGGGACGGGGGGGCTACACCTTC. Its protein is CASSQGRGGYTF.

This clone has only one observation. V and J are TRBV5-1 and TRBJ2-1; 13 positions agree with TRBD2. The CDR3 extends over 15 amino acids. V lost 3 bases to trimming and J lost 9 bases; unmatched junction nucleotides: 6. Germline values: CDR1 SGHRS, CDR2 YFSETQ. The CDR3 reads CASSSRTSGGTEQFF. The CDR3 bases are TGCGCCAGCAGCTCCCGGACTAGCGGGGGAACTGAGCAGTTCTTC.

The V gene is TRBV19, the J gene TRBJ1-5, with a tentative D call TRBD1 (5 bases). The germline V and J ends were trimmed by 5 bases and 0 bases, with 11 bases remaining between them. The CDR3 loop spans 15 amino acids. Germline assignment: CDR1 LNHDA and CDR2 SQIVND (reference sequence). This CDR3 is CASSPGGGSNQPQHF. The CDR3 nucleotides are TGTGCCAGTAGTCCGGGGGGTGGTAGCAATCAGCCCCAGCATTTT.

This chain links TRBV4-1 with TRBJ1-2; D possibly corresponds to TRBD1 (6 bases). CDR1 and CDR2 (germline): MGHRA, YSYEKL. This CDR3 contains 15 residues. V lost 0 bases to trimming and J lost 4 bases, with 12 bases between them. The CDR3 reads CASSQEGGGAYGYTF. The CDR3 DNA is TGCGCCAGCAGCCAAGAGGGTGGGGGGGCCTATGGCTACACCTTC.

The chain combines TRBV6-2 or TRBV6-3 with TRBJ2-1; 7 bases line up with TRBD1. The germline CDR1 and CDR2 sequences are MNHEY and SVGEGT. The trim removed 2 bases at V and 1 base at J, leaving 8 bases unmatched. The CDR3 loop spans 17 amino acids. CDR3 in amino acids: CASSYPPTGLSYNEQFF. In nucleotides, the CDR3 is TGTGCCAGCAGTTACCCCCCGACAGGGTTGTCCTACAATGAGCAGTTCTTC.